The 20 T cell receptor beta chains in this list originate from one sample, sequenced in a study of post-analysis software for immune sequencing data. No antigen is known for these receptors. Study observations and caveats: TRBV segments more frequent in patients than in controls numbered roughly 5 and included TRBV5-6, TRBV5-1 and TRBV20-1.

Researchers reported that TCR beta cDNA libraries carried unique molecular identifiers. TCRdb recomputed calls from the PCR reads with MiXCR, one row per CDR3 protein. This sample has more than 500,000 distinct CDR3 sequences, with approximately 34% found just once. The sequencing input was blood. The receptors shown here come from a girl aged 2-17 years with multiple sclerosis.

Points on this clonotype: At one of its ends the junction is not consistent with the germline gene, which may arise from a read error. The genes are TRBV20-1 and TRBJ2-5; TRBD2 agrees at 12 bases. CDR1 and CDR2 from the germline V gene are DFQATT and SNEGSKA (reference sequence). The CDR3 is 16 residues long. CDR3 coding DNA: TGCAGTGCTATATTTGGACTAGCGGGGAACCAAGAGACCCAGGACTTC. It translates to CSAIFGLAGNQETQDF.

The table lists this clonotype with a few counts. The rearrangement uses TRBV20-1 and TRBJ2-1, with D possibly matching TRBD2 (5 bases). This CDR3 has 13 residues. CDR1 DFQATT and CDR2 SNEGSKA come from the germline V gene (reference sequence). Trimming shortened V by 6 bases and J by 6 bases, and 15 bases separated the two germline ends. DNA of the CDR3: TGCAGTGCCACGGGAACACCCCGCAATGAGCAGTTCTTC. Translating it yields CSATGTPRNEQFF.

The chain employs TRBV6-6 and TRBJ1-5; tentative D call: TRBD1 (6 bases). Germline V gene data show CDR1 as MNHNY and CDR2 as SVGAGI (reference sequence). V was clipped by 3 bases and J by 4 bases, with 13 bases between them. The CDR3 spans 15 residues. The CDR3 nucleotides read TGTGCCAGCAGTTATGCCCAGGGGCGTAATCAGCCCCAGCATTTT. Translation gives CASSYAQGRNQPQHF.

In its sample, this clonotype was seen a few times. This chain joins TRBV5-1 and TRBJ2-3; D may be TRBD1 (5 bases). Germline V CDR1 and CDR2: SGHRS, YFSETQ. CDR3 length: 15 residues. V was cut by 4 bases and J by 4 bases, with 16 bases left in between. The CDR3 DNA reads TGCGCCAGCAGCAGGGCAGGGTTTGGGCCAGATACGCAGTATTTT. This codes for CASSRAGFGPDTQYF.

This clonotype was observed once. The V and J genes are TRBV3-1 and TRBJ2-5; 9 nucleotides align to TRBD2. V was clipped by 2 bases and J by 4 bases; unmatched bases: 8. Germline CDR1 LGHDT, CDR2 YNNKEL (reference sequence). The CDR3 runs to 16 residues. The CDR3 DNA follows: TGTGCCAGCAGCCAATCGGGTAGCGGGGGTGGAGAGACCCAGTACTTC. The encoded protein is CASSQSGSGGGETQYF.

This rearrangement joins TRBV3-1 to TRBJ2-7; D remains ambiguous. Germline lookup yields CDR1 LGHDT and CDR2 YNNKEL (reference sequence). The CDR3 has 14 amino acids. V was cut by 3 bases and J by 1 base, with 10 bases left in between. Here the CDR3 reads CASSQDVRSYEQYF. CDR3 in DNA: TGTGCCAGCAGCCAGGACGTACGGTCCTACGAGCAGTACTTC.

This clonotype was counted a few times. The rearrangement uses TRBV7-2 and TRBJ2-5; TRBD2 agrees at 7 bases. The CDR3 is 15 residues long. The J segment lost 4 bases and the V segment lost 5 bases, leaving 10 bases of the junction unmatched. From germline, CDR1 is SGHTA and CDR2 FQGNSA. CDR3 in amino acids: CASSPRLGGGETQYF. In DNA form, the CDR3 reads TGTGCCAGCAGCCCGAGGTTGGGCGGGGGAGAGACCCAGTACTTC.

Turning to this clonotype: This may come from a read error, since a much larger clone is one base off. V and J are TRBV29-1 and TRBJ2-7; 9 positions match TRBD1. After removal of 3 bases from V and 6 bases from J, the junction contained 9 bases not matched to a gene. Per germline, CDR1 SQVTM and CDR2 ANQGSEA. There are 14 residues in the CDR3. The CDR3 sequence is CSVEMGTGSGEQYF. CDR3 in DNA: TGCAGCGTTGAGATGGGGACAGGGAGCGGCGAGCAGTACTTC.

The chain recombines TRBV5-1 with TRBJ2-5; TRBD2 matches at 9 bases. J gave up 2 bases and V 8 bases, and 13 bases lay outside the gene matches. The CDR3 sequence is 16 residues long. The germline V gene has CDR1 SGHRS and CDR2 YFSETQ. CDR3 loop: CASKARSAGGQETQYF. Written as DNA, the CDR3 is TGCGCCAGTAAGGCCCGCTCCGCGGGGGGGCAAGAGACCCAGTACTTC.

This chain joins TRBV20-1 and TRBJ2-1; D could derive from TRBD1 or TRBD2 (6 bases each). The germline gives CDR1 DFQATT, CDR2 SNEGSKA (reference sequence). CDR3 length: 16 amino acids. Trimming removed 0 bases from V and 9 bases from J, with 21 bases in between. In DNA, the CDR3 is TGCAGTGCTAGAGACACGCCGGGGGTCAGGGGTCGTGAGCAGTTCTTC. Translated: CSARDTPGVRGREQFF.

The gene calls are TRBV15 and TRBJ2-4; D is uncertain. The CDR3 runs to 15 residues. V was trimmed by 1 base and J by 1 base, leaving 8 bases between them. Germline assignment: CDR1 LNHNV and CDR2 YYDKDF (reference sequence). The CDR3, as DNA: TGTGCCACCAGCAGAGGGACCTTGGCCAAAAACATTCAGTACTTC. Protein: CATSRGTLAKNIQYF.

This clonotype has more than one count but fewer than ten. DNA of the CDR3: TGTGCCAGCAGCCCAGTCCGGTTCAAGACCCAGTACTTC. Translation: CASSPVRFKTQYF. This chain uses TRBV12-3 or TRBV12-4 with TRBJ2-7; D is unresolved. The end of the DNA is better explained by TRBJ2-5, so the J call may be wrong. This CDR3 is 13 amino acids long.

J is TRBJ1-2 and V is TRBV20-1; D gene ambiguous. The CDR3 spans 13 residues. V was trimmed by 0 bases and J by 1 base, leaving 6 bases between them. In germline, CDR1 is DFQATT, CDR2 SNEGSKA (reference sequence). This CDR3 is CSARDVFNYGYTF. The CDR3 DNA is TGCAGTGCTAGAGACGTGTTTAACTATGGCTACACCTTC.

There are a few counts of this clonotype. The rearrangement links TRBV14 to TRBJ2-5; D is unresolved. In germline, CDR1 is SGHDN, CDR2 FVKESK. V dropped 6 bases and J dropped 4 bases, with 21 bases sitting between them. The CDR3 covers 16 residues. The CDR3 spells CASSTPQAFWRETQYF. CDR3 in DNA: TGTGCCAGCAGTACACCCCAGGCCTTCTGGCGAGAGACCCAGTACTTC.

The genes are TRBV5-1 and TRBJ1-6; 7 bases fit TRBD1. This CDR3 spans 18 amino acids. The germline gives CDR1 SGHRS, CDR2 YFSETQ. J was trimmed by 0 bases and V by 2 bases; bases with no gene match: 8. The CDR3, as DNA: TGCGCCAGCAGCTTAAGGACAGGCGGGAGCTCCTATAATTCACCCCTCCACTTT. Amino acid sequence: CASSLRTGGSSYNSPLHF.

The chain combines TRBV29-1 with TRBJ2-3; 11 bases are a match to TRBD1. CDR1 and CDR2 from the germline V gene are SQVTM and ANQGSEA. This CDR3 is built from 17 residues. J was trimmed by 1 base and V by 7 bases; bases with no gene match: 13. Written as DNA, the CDR3 is TGCAGCGGGGGGGGTTCGGACAGGGGGCTAGGCACAGATACGCAGTATTTT. This gives the protein CSGGGSDRGLGTDTQYF.

The CDR3 bases are TGTGCCAGCAGCAGGGACAGGACTACCTATGGCTACACCTTC. The encoded protein is CASSRDRTTYGYTF. The rearrangement links TRBV6-5 to TRBJ1-2; 8 bases map to TRBD1. V trimming: 6 bases; J trimming: 4 bases; junction bases outside the gene matches: 7. This CDR3 comprises 14 residues. Germline CDR1 is MNHEY and CDR2 is SVGAGI.

The chain couples TRBV20-1 to TRBJ1-5; 7 nucleotides match TRBD1. The CDR3 runs 16 residues. After removal of 6 bases from V and 1 base from J, the junction contained 12 bases not matched to a gene. Germline lookup yields CDR1 DFQATT and CDR2 SNEGSKA (reference sequence). The CDR3 sequence: CSASPGAGGSNQPQHF. The CDR3 DNA is TGCAGTGCGAGCCCGGGGGCAGGGGGGAGCAATCAGCCCCAGCATTTT.

The sample holds one count of this clonotype. The rearrangement joins TRBV7-6 to TRBJ2-5, with TRBD1 matching over 7 bases. V trimming: 1 base; J trimming: 4 bases; junction bases outside the gene matches: 6. In germline, CDR1 is SGHVS, CDR2 FNYEAQ. CDR3 length: 15 amino acids. The CDR3 coding sequence is TGTGCCAGCAGCTTAGATGACAGGGCGAGAGAGACCCAGTACTTC. It translates to CASSLDDRARETQYF.

In its sample, this clonotype was seen a few times. The gene calls are TRBV5-1 and TRBJ2-1; perhaps TRBD1 as D (5 bases). V lost 9 bases to trimming and J lost 0 bases, with 16 bases between them. This CDR3 is 15 amino acids long. Per germline, CDR1 SGHRS and CDR2 YFSETQ. This CDR3 reads CATRSGDSSYNEQFF. CDR3 in DNA: TGCGCCACCAGATCGGGCGACAGCTCCTACAATGAGCAGTTCTTC.